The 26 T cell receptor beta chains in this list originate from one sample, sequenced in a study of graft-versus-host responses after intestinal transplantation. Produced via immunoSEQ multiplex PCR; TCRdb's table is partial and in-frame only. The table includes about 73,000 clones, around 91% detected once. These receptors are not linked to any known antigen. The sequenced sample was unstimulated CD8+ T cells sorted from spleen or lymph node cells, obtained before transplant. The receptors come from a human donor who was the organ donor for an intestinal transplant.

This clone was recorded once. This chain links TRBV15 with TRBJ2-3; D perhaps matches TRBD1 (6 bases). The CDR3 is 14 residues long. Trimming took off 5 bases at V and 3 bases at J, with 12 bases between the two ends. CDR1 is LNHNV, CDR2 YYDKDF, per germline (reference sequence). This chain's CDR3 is CATSSRQATDTQYF. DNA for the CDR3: TGTGCCACCAGCTCCCGACAGGCAACAGATACGCAGTATTTT.

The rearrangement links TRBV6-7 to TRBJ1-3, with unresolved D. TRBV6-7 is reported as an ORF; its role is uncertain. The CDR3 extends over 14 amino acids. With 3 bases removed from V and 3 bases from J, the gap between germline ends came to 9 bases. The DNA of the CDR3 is TGTGCCAGCAGTTATCCCGAGGATGGAAACACCATATATTTT. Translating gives CASSYPEDGNTIYF.

The CDR3 DNA sequence: TGCGCCAGCAGCCACGAACAGGCAGTATCGGCAGATACGCAGTATTTT. Translation: CASSHEQAVSADTQYF. The rearrangement joins TRBV4-1 to TRBJ2-3; D may be TRBD1 (5 bases). This CDR3 comprises 16 residues. The V end was cut by 3 bases, the J end by 4 bases, with 17 bases between. CDR1 is MGHRA and CDR2 is YSYEKL in the germline V gene.

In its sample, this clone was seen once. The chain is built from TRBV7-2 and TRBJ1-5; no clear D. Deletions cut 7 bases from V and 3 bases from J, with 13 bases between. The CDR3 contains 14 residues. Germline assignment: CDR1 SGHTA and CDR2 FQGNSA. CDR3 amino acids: CASTTVGLNQPQHF. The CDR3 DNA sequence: TGTGCCAGCACCACCGTGGGCCTCAATCAGCCCCAGCATTTT.

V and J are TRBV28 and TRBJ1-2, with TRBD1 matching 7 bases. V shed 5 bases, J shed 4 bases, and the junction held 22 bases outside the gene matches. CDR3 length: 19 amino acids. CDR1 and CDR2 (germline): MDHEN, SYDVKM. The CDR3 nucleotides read TGTGCCAGCAGTCCACTAACGTCCGACAGGGAAGGATCTGCCTATGGCTACACCTTC. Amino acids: CASSPLTSDREGSAYGYTF.

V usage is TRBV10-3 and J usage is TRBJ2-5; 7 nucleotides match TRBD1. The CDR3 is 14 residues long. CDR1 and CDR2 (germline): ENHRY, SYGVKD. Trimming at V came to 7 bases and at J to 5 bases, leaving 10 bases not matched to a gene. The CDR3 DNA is TGTGCCATCACGACAGGGTGGCCGGAGGAGACCCAGTACTTC. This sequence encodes CAITTGWPEETQYF.

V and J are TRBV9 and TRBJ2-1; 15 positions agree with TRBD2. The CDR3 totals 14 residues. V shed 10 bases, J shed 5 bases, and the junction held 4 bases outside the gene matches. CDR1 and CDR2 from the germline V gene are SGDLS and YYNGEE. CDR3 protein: CASGTSGGNNEQFF. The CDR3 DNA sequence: TGTGCCTCCGGGACTAGCGGGGGGAACAATGAGCAGTTCTTC.

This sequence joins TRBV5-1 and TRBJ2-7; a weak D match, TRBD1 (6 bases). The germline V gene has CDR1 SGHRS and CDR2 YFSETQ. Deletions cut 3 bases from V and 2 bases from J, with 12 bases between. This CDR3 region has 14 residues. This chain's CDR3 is CASSWGPYPYEQYV. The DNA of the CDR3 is TGCGCCAGCAGCTGGGGGCCCTACCCCTACGAGCAGTACGTC.

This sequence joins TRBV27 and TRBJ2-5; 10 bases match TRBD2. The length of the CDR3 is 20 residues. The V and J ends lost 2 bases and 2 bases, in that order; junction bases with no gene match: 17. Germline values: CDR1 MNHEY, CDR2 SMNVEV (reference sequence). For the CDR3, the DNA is TGTGCCAGCAGTTTAAGGTATGGGACTAGCGCCGACCGCCGTCAAGAGACCCAGTACTTC. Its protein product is CASSLRYGTSADRRQETQYF.

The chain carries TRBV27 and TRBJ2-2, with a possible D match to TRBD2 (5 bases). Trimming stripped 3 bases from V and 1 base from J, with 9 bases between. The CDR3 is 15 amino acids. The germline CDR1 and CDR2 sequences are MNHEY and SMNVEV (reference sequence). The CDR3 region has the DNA TGTGCCAGCAGTTTTGAGGGCGGGAACACCGGGGAGCTGTTTTTT. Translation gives CASSFEGGNTGELFF.

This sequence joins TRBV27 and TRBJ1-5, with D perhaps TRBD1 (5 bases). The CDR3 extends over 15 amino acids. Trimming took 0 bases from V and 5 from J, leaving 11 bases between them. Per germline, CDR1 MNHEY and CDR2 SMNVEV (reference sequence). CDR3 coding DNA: TGTGCCAGCAGTTTATCGGGGGGAAGGTATCAGCCCCAGCATTTT. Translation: CASSLSGGRYQPQHF.

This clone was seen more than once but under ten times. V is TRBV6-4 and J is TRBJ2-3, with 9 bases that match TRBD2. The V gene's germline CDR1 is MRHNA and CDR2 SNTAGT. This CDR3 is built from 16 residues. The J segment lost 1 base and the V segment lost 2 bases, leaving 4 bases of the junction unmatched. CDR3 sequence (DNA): TGTGCCAGCAGTGACGATGCTAGCGGGGGCACAGATACGCAGTATTTT. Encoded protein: CASSDDASGGTDTQYF.

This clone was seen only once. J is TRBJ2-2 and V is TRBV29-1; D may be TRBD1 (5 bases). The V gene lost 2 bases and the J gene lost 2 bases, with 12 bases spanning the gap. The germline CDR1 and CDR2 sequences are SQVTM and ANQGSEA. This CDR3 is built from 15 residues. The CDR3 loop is CSVETGPRNTGELFF. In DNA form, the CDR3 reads TGCAGCGTTGAAACAGGCCCCCGAAACACCGGGGAGCTGTTTTTT.

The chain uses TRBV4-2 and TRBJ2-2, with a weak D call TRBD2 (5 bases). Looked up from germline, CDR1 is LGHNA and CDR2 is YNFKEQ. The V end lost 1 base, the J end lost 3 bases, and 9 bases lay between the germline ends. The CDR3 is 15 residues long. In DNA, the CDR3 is TGTGCCAGCAGCCAAGTAGACGGGGACACCGGGGAGCTGTTTTTT. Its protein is CASSQVDGDTGELFF.

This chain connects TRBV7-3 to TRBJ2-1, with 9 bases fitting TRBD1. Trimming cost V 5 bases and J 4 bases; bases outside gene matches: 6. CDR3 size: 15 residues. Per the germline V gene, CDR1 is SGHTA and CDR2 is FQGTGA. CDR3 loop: CASSPGTGRYNEQFF. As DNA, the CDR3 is TGTGCCAGCAGCCCTGGGACAGGGAGATACAATGAGCAGTTCTTC.

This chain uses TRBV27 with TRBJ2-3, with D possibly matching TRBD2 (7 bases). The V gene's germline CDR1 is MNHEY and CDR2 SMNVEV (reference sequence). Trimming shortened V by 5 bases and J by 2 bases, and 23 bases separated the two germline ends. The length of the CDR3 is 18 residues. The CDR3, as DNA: TGTGCCAGCAGTCCATTAGGGGGGGCAGGGGATAACACAGATACGCAGTATTTT. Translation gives CASSPLGGAGDNTDTQYF.

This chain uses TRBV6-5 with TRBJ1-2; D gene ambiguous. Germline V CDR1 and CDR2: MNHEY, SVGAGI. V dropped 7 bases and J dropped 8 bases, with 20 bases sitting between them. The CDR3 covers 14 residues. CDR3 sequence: CASTASGGLTGYTF. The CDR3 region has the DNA TGTGCCAGCACCGCATCGGGAGGTCTAACCGGCTACACCTTC.

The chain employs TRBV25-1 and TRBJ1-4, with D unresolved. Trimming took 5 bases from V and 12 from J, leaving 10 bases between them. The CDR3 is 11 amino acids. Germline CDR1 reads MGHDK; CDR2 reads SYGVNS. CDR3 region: CASSTELELFF. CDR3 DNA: TGTGCCAGCAGTACTGAACTGGAACTGTTTTTT.

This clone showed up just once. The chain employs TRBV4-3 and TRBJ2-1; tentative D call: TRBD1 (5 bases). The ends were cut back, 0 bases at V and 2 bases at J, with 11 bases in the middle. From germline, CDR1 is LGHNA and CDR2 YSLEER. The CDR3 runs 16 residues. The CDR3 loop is CASSQDRQGTYNEQFF. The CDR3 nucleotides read TGCGCCAGCAGCCAAGATCGGCAGGGTACCTACAATGAGCAGTTCTTC.

CDR3 amino acids: CASSGGATYEQYV. The CDR3 nucleotides read TGTGCCAGCAGCGGCGGGGCCACATACGAGCAGTACGTC. V usage is TRBV7-9 and J usage is TRBJ2-7, with TRBD2 as a possible D gene (6 bases). Germline V gene data show CDR1 as SEHNR and CDR2 as FQNEAQ (reference sequence). The germline V and J ends were trimmed by 5 bases and 4 bases, with 12 bases remaining between them. The CDR3 is made up of 13 amino acids.

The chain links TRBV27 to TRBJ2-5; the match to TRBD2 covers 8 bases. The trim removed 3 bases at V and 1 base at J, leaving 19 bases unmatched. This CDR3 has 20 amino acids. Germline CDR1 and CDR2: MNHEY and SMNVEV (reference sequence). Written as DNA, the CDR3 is TGTGCCAGCAGTTTTCGTTCGTTTGAGGGAGAAAGCGGGAGCCAAGAGACCCAGTACTTC. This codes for CASSFRSFEGESGSQETQYF.

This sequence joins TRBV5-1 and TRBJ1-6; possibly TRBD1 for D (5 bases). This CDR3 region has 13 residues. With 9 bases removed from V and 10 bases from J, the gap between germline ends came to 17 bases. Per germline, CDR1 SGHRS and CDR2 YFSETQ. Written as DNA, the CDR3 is TGCGCCACCTCAAGGGGCGGAAGGTCACCCCTCCACTTT. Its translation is CATSRGGRSPLHF.

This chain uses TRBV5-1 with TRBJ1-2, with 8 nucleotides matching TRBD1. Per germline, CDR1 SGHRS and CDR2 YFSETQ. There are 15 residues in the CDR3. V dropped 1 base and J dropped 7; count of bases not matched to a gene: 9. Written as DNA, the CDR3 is TGCGCCAGCAGCTTGTTTCAGGGGGCGCCCCGTGGCTACACCTTC. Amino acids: CASSLFQGAPRGYTF.

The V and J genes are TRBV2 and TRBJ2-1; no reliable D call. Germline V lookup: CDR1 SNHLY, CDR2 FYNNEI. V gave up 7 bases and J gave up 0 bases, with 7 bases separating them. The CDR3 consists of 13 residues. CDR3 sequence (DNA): TGTGCCAGCATTTCTAGCTCCTACAATGAGCAGTTCTTC. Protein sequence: CASISSSYNEQFF.

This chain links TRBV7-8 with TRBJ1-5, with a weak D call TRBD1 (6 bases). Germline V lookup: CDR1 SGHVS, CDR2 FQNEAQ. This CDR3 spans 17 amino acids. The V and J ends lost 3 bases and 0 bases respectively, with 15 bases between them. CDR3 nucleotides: TGTGCCAGCAGCTTCCCTAGAGACAGGAATAGCAATCAGCCCCAGCATTTT. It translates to CASSFPRDRNSNQPQHF.

The CDR3 region is CASSLYLGAGELFF. DNA of the CDR3: TGTGCCAGCAGTTTATACCTGGGCGCCGGGGAGCTGTTTTTT. The chain combines TRBV27 with TRBJ2-2; D gene unclear. This CDR3 region has 14 residues. Germline assignment: CDR1 MNHEY and CDR2 SMNVEV (reference sequence). The V and J ends lost 1 base and 6 bases respectively, with 9 bases between them.